Listed here are 25 T cell receptor beta chains from one sample, sequenced in a study of vaccination and CD4 T cells after COVID-19 (dated by TCRdb to the early 2020s). Library preparation used PCR. The sample was run on an Illumina iSeq 100. At the Johns Hopkins FTIC core, DNA from the cultured CD4+ T cells underwent TCR sequencing with the Oncomine TCR Beta short-read assay. TCRdb took the public reads, trimmed them with fastp at Q25, ran MiXCR for clone calling and kept in-frame beta chains. Rows with a matching CDR3 protein are joined into one entry that keeps the most common DNA and genes. Counted in this sample were about 10,000 distinct CDR3 sequences; 25% of them appeared once. 20% to 30% of the sample comes from the top ten. For these receptors, no antigen is known. This specimen's treatment or condition label, per the study, means: roughly ten-day PBMC culture with coronavirus spike peptide pools or control peptides (ViraFEST assay).

The input for sequencing was CD4+ T cells from blood, cultured in vitro, taken before SARS-CoV-2 vaccination. The source of these receptors is a human donor who received a COVID-19 vaccine.

V gene TRBV12-3 or TRBV12-4 combines with J gene TRBJ2-7; 8 nucleotides align to TRBD2. The CDR3 length is 15 residues. The ends lost 5 bases at V and 0 bases at J; junction bases unmatched: 6. Here the CDR3 reads CASSERGISSYEQYF. CDR3 coding DNA: TGTGCCAGCAGTGAGCGGGGGATCAGCTCCTACGAGCAGTACTTC.

In its sample, this clonotype was seen a few times. V usage is TRBV19 and J usage is TRBJ2-7; D possibly corresponds to TRBD1 (6 bases). The CDR3 consists of 15 residues. The ends were cut back, 5 bases at V and 2 bases at J, with 16 bases in the middle. Looked up from germline, CDR1 is LNHDA and CDR2 is SQIVND (reference sequence). Written as DNA, the CDR3 is TGTGCCAGTAGTCTACGGACAGCAGAGCCCTACGAGCAGTACTTC. Amino acid sequence: CASSLRTAEPYEQYF.

In its sample, this clonotype ranks as medium-sized. The V and J genes are TRBV7-2 and TRBJ2-2; 11 bases fit TRBD2. This CDR3 comprises 14 residues. Germline lookup yields CDR1 SGHTA and CDR2 FQGNSA. The V gene end was trimmed by 3 bases and the J gene end by 6 bases; junction bases not matched to a gene: 0. CDR3 loop: CASSFSGGAGELFF. The CDR3, as DNA: TGTGCCAGCAGCTTTAGCGGGGGGGCCGGGGAGCTGTTTTTT.

This chain links TRBV4-1 with TRBJ1-4; D gene ambiguous. V gave up 1 base and J gave up 0 bases, with 18 bases separating them. Looked up from germline, CDR1 is MGHRA and CDR2 is YSYEKL. CDR3 length: 19 residues. CDR3 sequence (DNA): TGCGCCAGCAGCCAAGTCCCGGGATCCGGGTGGACAACTAATGAAAAACTGTTTTTT. The encoded protein is CASSQVPGSGWTTNEKLFF.

The V call is TRBV7-3, the J call TRBJ2-3; 9 bases are shared with TRBD2. Unmatched junction bases numbered 8, after V lost 5 bases and J lost 2 bases. In germline, CDR1 is SGHTA, CDR2 FQGTGA. The CDR3 consists of 16 residues. The CDR3 bases are TGTGCCAGCAGCCCAACTAGCGGGTGGATCACAGATACGCAGTATTTT. Its protein product is CASSPTSGWITDTQYF.

This sequence joins TRBV12-3 or TRBV12-4 and TRBJ2-7; TRBD1 matches 10 bases. V dropped 5 bases and J dropped 3; count of bases not matched to a gene: 7. The CDR3 sequence is 15 residues long. CDR3 in amino acids: CASSITGTGVYEQYF. The CDR3, as DNA: TGTGCCAGCAGTATCACCGGGACAGGGGTCTACGAGCAGTACTTC.

V usage is TRBV5-1 and J usage is TRBJ2-3, with a possible D match to TRBD2 (5 bases). Germline V CDR1 and CDR2: SGHRS, YFSETQ. The CDR3 runs to 15 residues. Between the trimmed V and J ends, which lost 4 bases and 5 bases, there was a span of 17 bases. CDR3 DNA: TGCGCCAGCAGCGGGAGACTGGAGGCGGTAGATACGCAGTATTTT. This sequence encodes CASSGRLEAVDTQYF.

Of note for this clonotype: An end of the junction differs from the germline gene, which may be a read error. The gene calls are TRBV6-5 and TRBJ1-1; possibly TRBD1 for D (5 bases). The CDR3 extends over 14 amino acids. Germline assignment: CDR1 MNHEY and CDR2 SVGAGI. CDR3 sequence: CASGYDRGNTEAFF. CDR3 bases: TGTGCCAGCGGTTATGATAGGGGGAACACTGAAGCTTTCTTT.

V gene TRBV12-3 or TRBV12-4 combines with J gene TRBJ1-1, with unresolved D. Trimming shortened V by 3 bases and J by 8 bases, and 7 bases separated the two germline ends. The CDR3 is 11 amino acids. CDR3 residues: CASSLGGEAFF. The CDR3 DNA follows: TGTGCCAGCAGTTTGGGCGGAGAAGCTTTCTTT.

This clonotype was seen only a few times. CDR3 nucleotide sequence: TGCAGTGCTCGAGCGGGGAGCTCCTACAATGAGCAGTTCTTC. As protein: CSARAGSSYNEQFF. The chain uses TRBV20-1 and TRBJ2-1; TRBD2 aligns across 7 bases. This CDR3 spans 14 amino acids. The V gene's germline CDR1 is DFQATT and CDR2 SNEGSKA (reference sequence). Trimming at V came to 5 bases and at J to 0 bases, leaving 4 bases not matched to a gene.

The chain couples TRBV10-3 to TRBJ1-3; D not certain. The CDR3 contains 15 residues. Trimming shortened V by 6 bases and J by 0 bases, and 12 bases separated the two germline ends. CDR1 is ENHRY and CDR2 is SYGVKD in the germline V gene. CDR3 nucleotide sequence: TGTGCCATCAGCCAGTCACAGAGCTCTGGAAACACCATATATTTT. It is translated as CAISQSQSSGNTIYF.

The chain carries TRBV30 and TRBJ1-3; 7 bases match TRBD1. With V trimmed by 3 bases and J by 4 bases, 6 bases remained unmatched. CDR3 size: 14 residues. Germline V gives CDR1 GTSNPN, CDR2 SVGIG (reference sequence). The CDR3 DNA sequence: TGTGCCTGGAGGACAGGGTGGGGAGGAAACACCATATATTTT. This encodes CAWRTGWGGNTIYF.

This clonotype has only a few counts. This chain connects TRBV6-1 to TRBJ2-1, with unresolved D. Trimming removed 4 bases at V and 1 base at J, with 11 bases between. Looked up from germline, CDR1 is MNHNS and CDR2 is SASEGT. This CDR3 spans 15 amino acids. CDR3 DNA sequence: TGTGCCAGCAGTGCAGACTTCCCTTCCTACAATGAGCAGTTCTTC. Amino acids: CASSADFPSYNEQFF.

This clonotype has more than one count but fewer than ten. V and J are TRBV6-1 and TRBJ2-5; D may be TRBD1 or TRBD2 (5 bases each). CDR1 and CDR2 (germline): MNHNS, SASEGT. This CDR3 is 13 amino acids long. V was pared by 5 bases and J by 8 bases, with 15 bases between. The CDR3 protein is CASSPRARGTQYF. DNA of the CDR3: TGTGCCAGCAGTCCCCGGGCGAGGGGCACCCAGTACTTC.

This clonotype was observed a few times. The V and J genes are TRBV7-2 and TRBJ1-5, with 10 bases fitting TRBD1. CDR3 size: 15 residues. In germline, CDR1 is SGHTA, CDR2 FQGNSA. The ends lost 0 bases at V and 6 bases at J; junction bases unmatched: 2. The CDR3 spells CASSLAGTGVQPQHF. The DNA for the CDR3 is TGTGCCAGCAGCTTAGCGGGGACAGGGGTTCAGCCCCAGCATTTT. The variable domain in full, with the rest retrieved from reference TRBV7-2 and TRBJ1-5, is GAGVSQSPSNKVTEKGKDVELRCDPISGHTALYWYRQSLGQGLEFLIYFQGNSAPDKSGLPSDRFSAERTGGSVSTLTIQRTQQEDSAVYLCASSLAGTGVQPQHFGDGTRLSIL.

The CDR3 protein is CATSDRELETQYF. The CDR3 coding sequence is TGTGCCACCAGTGATCGGGAGTTAGAGACCCAGTACTTC. This chain links TRBV24-1 with TRBJ2-5; TRBD2 is a possible D gene (6 bases). The germline V gene encodes CDR1 KGHDR and CDR2 SFDVKD. The CDR3 length is 13 residues. Trimming pared 3 bases from V and 4 bases from J, leaving 8 bases between.

The rearrangement joins TRBV6-4 to TRBJ2-3; 7 nucleotides agree with TRBD1. CDR1 and CDR2 (germline): MRHNA, SNTAGT. The V and J ends lost 6 bases and 0 bases, in that order; junction bases with no gene match: 9. The CDR3 covers 16 residues. For the CDR3, the DNA is TGTGCCAGCAGCGCCGGGACAGCTTATAGCACAGATACGCAGTATTTT. It encodes CASSAGTAYSTDTQYF.

This clonotype was detected a few times. The chain employs TRBV4-2 and TRBJ2-6; unclear D gene. The CDR3 spans 15 residues. The germline V gene encodes CDR1 LGHNA and CDR2 YNFKEQ. Trimming removed 0 bases from V and 4 bases from J, with 7 bases in between. CDR3 nucleotides: TGTGCCAGCAGCCAAGACCATACAGGGGCCAACGTCCTGACTTTC. This gives the protein CASSQDHTGANVLTF.

V usage is TRBV30 and J usage is TRBJ2-1, with 11 bases matching TRBD1. CDR1 GTSNPN and CDR2 SVGIG come from the germline V gene (reference sequence). V lost 6 bases and J lost 10; bases outside the gene matches: 11. The CDR3 has 14 amino acids. CDR3 amino acids: CACAGTGGVNEQFF. In DNA, the CDR3 is TGTGCCTGTGCCGGGACAGGGGGGGTAAACGAGCAGTTCTTC.

DNA of the CDR3: TGTGCCAGCAGCCCTACCGGGGGCTGGGGCTACACCTTC. The encoded protein is CASSPTGGWGYTF. This rearrangement joins TRBV7-8 to TRBJ1-2; a possible D gene is TRBD1 (6 bases). Germline V gene sequence: CDR1 SGHVS, CDR2 FQNEAQ. The CDR3 totals 13 residues. V gave up 5 bases and J gave up 8 bases, with 15 bases separating them.

This clonotype has more than one count but fewer than ten. V is TRBV12-3 or TRBV12-4 and J is TRBJ2-3, with TRBD1 matching 9 bases. This CDR3 region has 15 residues. Trimming removed 6 bases from V and 3 bases from J; junction bases left unmatched: 7. The CDR3 sequence is CASSRTGAVTDTQYF. In nucleotides, the CDR3 is TGTGCCAGCAGCCGGACAGGGGCGGTAACAGATACGCAGTATTTT.

The CDR3 region is CASSLGLADSTDTQYF. In nucleotides, the CDR3 is TGTGCCAGCAGCTTAGGCTTGGCGGATAGCACAGATACGCAGTATTTT. The chain recombines TRBV7-9 with TRBJ2-3; D remains unclear. The CDR3 has 16 residues. V was shortened by 1 base and J by 0 bases, with 11 bases between the two germline ends. The germline V gene has CDR1 SEHNR and CDR2 FQNEAQ (reference sequence).

The chain recombines TRBV2 with TRBJ2-5; D gene unclear. Germline V gives CDR1 SNHLY, CDR2 FYNNEI. V lost 6 bases and J lost 7, with 9 bases in between. The CDR3 is 11 residues long. The CDR3 sequence is CASSGELTQYF. In DNA, the CDR3 is TGTGCCAGCAGCGGCGAATTGACCCAGTACTTC.

This clonotype was observed once. This rearrangement joins TRBV6-1 to TRBJ1-4; D call uncertain. Between the trimmed V and J ends, which lost 2 bases and 10 bases, there was a span of 26 bases. The CDR3 length is 18 residues. The germline V gene has CDR1 MNHNS and CDR2 SASEGT. The CDR3 loop is CASSESPPGRSPALKLFF. The CDR3 DNA is TGTGCCAGCAGTGAAAGTCCCCCGGGCAGGAGTCCGGCGTTAAAACTGTTTTTT.

The rearrangement uses TRBV20-1 and TRBJ1-6, with TRBD1 identical over 9 bases. Per germline, CDR1 DFQATT and CDR2 SNEGSKA (reference sequence). Unmatched junction bases numbered 6, after V lost 1 base and J lost 8 bases. CDR3 length equals 15 residues. The CDR3 loop is CSARAYRDRDSPLHF. CDR3 DNA sequence: TGCAGTGCTAGAGCCTACCGGGACAGGGATTCACCCCTCCACTTT.